The following is a T cell receptor beta chain sequence with its context. This sample was included in a study of blood T cell repertoires in COVID-19. Study at large: COVID-19 samples from acute and convalescent phases originated in the United States, Italy and Spain.

The CDR3 spans 14 residues. Germline values: CDR1 LNHDA, CDR2 SQIVND (reference sequence). V was cut by 7 bases and J by 4 bases, with 14 bases left in between. Here immunoSEQ multiplex PCR was the method, and the copy in TCRdb shows in-frame clones only, minus some. Here the sample spans 130,000 to 150,000 clones, around 85% being singletons. Sequencing was performed on peripheral blood. This receptor was identified in a woman of 80 years or more with acute or convalescent COVID-19. V gene TRBV19 combines with J gene TRBJ2-1; TRBD2 is a possible D gene (6 bases). The CDR3: CASKNWGDYNEQFF. Written as DNA, the CDR3 is TGTGCCAGTAAAAATTGGGGGGATTACAATGAGCAGTTCTTC.